The 9 T cell receptor beta chains below come from one sample, sequenced in a study of relationships among human T cell subsets (dated by TCRdb to about 2010). Libraries were built with multiplex PCR. Reads for this sample came from a 454 GS FLX. TCR alpha and beta CDR3 regions were amplified from mRNA by semiquantitative ARM-PCR. In ARM-PCR, tagged nested gene-specific primers were used first, and exponential amplification was then carried out by communal superprimers. TCRdb cleaned the public reads at Q25 with fastp, built clones with MiXCR and kept in-frame beta chains. Each CDR3 protein gets just one entry, which takes the most common genes and DNA from the rows behind it. In all, the sample holds 4,500 to 5,000 distinct CDR3 sequences, and nearly 80% of those were seen once. The ten biggest clones cover roughly 30% of the sample. The sample taken for sequencing was total T cells sorted from blood. The label giving this sample's cell subset or site can be read as: CD3+ T cells in general. These TCRs come from a man between 35 and 55 years old in good health.

The chain links TRBV20-1 to TRBJ1-1; 9 nucleotides agree with TRBD1. The CDR3 extends over 13 amino acids. The V gene end was trimmed by 6 bases and the J gene end by 1 base; junction bases not matched to a gene: 3. In germline, CDR1 is DFQATT, CDR2 SNEGSKA (reference sequence). CDR3 in amino acids: CSARDRANTEAFF. In DNA, the CDR3 is TGCAGTGCGCGGGACAGGGCGAACACTGAAGCTTTCTTT.

This chain connects TRBV28 to TRBJ2-3; TRBD1 matches at 8 bases. V lost 4 bases to trimming and J lost 1 base; unmatched junction nucleotides: 4. Germline assignment: CDR1 MDHEN and CDR2 SYDVKM. The CDR3 loop spans 15 amino acids. The CDR3 is CASSSTGAGTDTQYF. The CDR3 DNA reads TGTGCCAGCAGTTCGACAGGGGCGGGCACAGATACGCAGTATTTT.

V is TRBV10-3 and J is TRBJ2-3, with a weak D call TRBD2 (6 bases). Germline V lookup: CDR1 ENHRY, CDR2 SYGVKD. There are 16 residues in the CDR3. Trimming removed 4 bases from V and 5 bases from J, with 19 bases in between. The CDR3 bases are TGTGCCATCAGTGGGGCCACACCGGGAGAGGGAGATACGCAGTATTTT. Encoded protein: CAISGATPGEGDTQYF.

This CDR3 reads CASSQVPTEYNEQFF. The CDR3, as DNA: TGCGCCAGCAGCCAAGTGCCGACAGAGTACAATGAGCAGTTCTTC. This chain joins TRBV4-1 and TRBJ2-1; the D gene is possibly TRBD1 (5 bases). CDR1 MGHRA and CDR2 YSYEKL come from the germline V gene. The germline V and J ends were trimmed by 1 base and 4 bases, with 11 bases remaining between them. This CDR3 has 15 amino acids.

J is TRBJ1-2 and V is TRBV6-1; 7 bases line up with TRBD1. Germline-derived CDR1 and CDR2 are MNHNS and SASEGT. The CDR3 runs to 13 residues. The V segment lost 10 bases and the J segment 14 bases; nucleotides outside the gene matches: 19. CDR3 bases: TGTGCCATAACCGTGGTGGGGACAGTCTCTGTGACCTTC. It is translated as CAITVVGTVSVTF.

The rearrangement links TRBV4-1 to TRBJ2-7, with D possibly TRBD2 on 5 matching bases. The germline CDR1 and CDR2 sequences are MGHRA and YSYEKL. This CDR3 is built from 14 residues. The V end was cut by 4 bases, the J end by 0 bases, with 10 bases between. Written as DNA, the CDR3 is TGCGCCAGCAGCCCAATGGGGAGCTCCTACGAGCAGTACTTC. This codes for CASSPMGSSYEQYF.

This clonotype was counted a single time. The chain recombines TRBV2 with TRBJ1-6, with TRBD1 as a possible D gene (5 bases). Trimming shortened V by 6 bases and J by 7 bases, and 16 bases separated the two germline ends. In germline, CDR1 is SNHLY, CDR2 FYNNEI. The CDR3 extends over 15 amino acids. The CDR3 DNA reads TGTGCCAGCAGAGTCCACGGGGCGAGGAATTCACCCCTCCACTTT. This sequence encodes CASRVHGARNSPLHF.

The CDR3 sequence is CASSRDRASNQPQHF. DNA of the CDR3: TGTGCCAGCAGCCGAGACAGAGCTAGCAATCAGCCCCAGCATTTT. The V gene is TRBV5-5, the J gene TRBJ1-5; a possible D gene is TRBD1 (5 bases). The CDR3 covers 15 residues. CDR1 SGHKS and CDR2 YYEKEE come from the germline V gene (reference sequence). The ends were cut back, 4 bases at V and 0 bases at J, with 11 bases in the middle.

This chain uses TRBV11-2 with TRBJ2-2; no clear D gene. Between the trimmed V and J ends, which lost 5 bases and 4 bases, there was a span of 8 bases. CDR3 size: 13 residues. From germline, CDR1 is SGHAT and CDR2 FQNNGV. CDR3 sequence: CASSTQGTGELFF. CDR3 coding DNA: TGTGCCAGCAGCACCCAAGGCACCGGGGAGCTGTTTTTT. Complete variable domain (other parts from reference TRBV11-2 and TRBJ2-2): EAGVAQSPRYKIIEKRQSVAFWCNPISGHATLYWYQQILGQGPKLLIQFQNNGVVDDSQLPKDRFSAERLKGVDSTLKIQPAKLEDSAVYLCASSTQGTGELFFGEGSRLTVL.